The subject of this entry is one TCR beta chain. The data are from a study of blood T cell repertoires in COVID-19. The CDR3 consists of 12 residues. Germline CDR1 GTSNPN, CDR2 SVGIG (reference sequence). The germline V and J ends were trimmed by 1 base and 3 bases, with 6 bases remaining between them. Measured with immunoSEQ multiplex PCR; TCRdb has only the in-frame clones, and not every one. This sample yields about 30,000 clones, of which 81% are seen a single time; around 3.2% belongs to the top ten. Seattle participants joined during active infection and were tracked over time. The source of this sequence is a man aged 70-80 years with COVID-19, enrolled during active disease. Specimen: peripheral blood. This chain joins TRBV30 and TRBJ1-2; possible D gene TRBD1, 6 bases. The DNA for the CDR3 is TGTGCCTGGAGTGACAGGGACTATGGCTACACCTTC. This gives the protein CAWSDRDYGYTF.